These 27 T cell receptor beta chains came from one sample sequenced in a study of cytomegalovirus exposure and HLA in healthy donors. The PCR employed 60 Vbeta primers together with 13 Jbeta primers. Repertoires were generated with immunoSEQ multiplex PCR, while TCRdb's copy carries only in-frame clones and drops some. The sample carries approximately 100,000 clones, roughly two thirds recorded once. Sequencing was performed on PBMCs. The origin of the receptors is a man over 45 in good health and CMV-seronegative.

This chain joins TRBV15 and TRBJ2-1; the D gene is possibly TRBD1 (7 bases). Between the trimmed V and J ends, which lost 2 bases and 8 bases, there was a span of 19 bases. The CDR3 extends over 16 amino acids. Germline V lookup: CDR1 LNHNV, CDR2 YYDKDF (reference sequence). The CDR3 coding sequence is TGTGCCACCAGCAGAACACGACAGGGAGGACTGGATGAGCAGTTCTTC. This sequence encodes CATSRTRQGGLDEQFF.

The chain recombines TRBV5-1 with TRBJ1-2; possible D gene TRBD1, 6 bases. Trimming took 0 bases from V and 7 from J, leaving 19 bases between them. This CDR3 has 16 residues. Germline V lookup: CDR1 SGHRS, CDR2 YFSETQ. DNA of the CDR3: TGCGCCAGCAGCTTGGCCCGCAGGGGCGCCAGGGCTGGCTACACCTTC. Protein: CASSLARRGARAGYTF.

In this sample, this clone turned up a few times. The CDR3 DNA sequence: TGTGCCAGCAGCTCGTTCGCCAGTGAGCAGTTCTTC. Translation: CASSSFASEQFF. The V and J genes are TRBV6-5 and TRBJ2-1; D gene ambiguous. Germline CDR1 and CDR2: MNHEY and SVGAGI. Trimming took 6 bases from V and 9 from J, leaving 12 bases between them. The CDR3 loop spans 12 amino acids.

The V gene is TRBV19, the J gene TRBJ2-1; D possibly corresponds to TRBD1 (6 bases). Germline assignment: CDR1 LNHDA and CDR2 SQIVND (reference sequence). The germline V and J ends were trimmed by 5 bases and 7 bases, with 12 bases remaining between them. The length of the CDR3 is 13 residues. The CDR3 nucleotides are TGTGCCAGTAGTTTAACAGGGTCGAATGAGCAGTTCTTC. Translated: CASSLTGSNEQFF.

This clone was counted between two and nine times. The V call is TRBV9, the J call TRBJ2-5; D is possibly TRBD1 (5 bases). V was trimmed by 0 bases and J by 5 bases, leaving 11 bases between them. This CDR3 is built from 14 residues. Per germline, CDR1 SGDLS and CDR2 YYNGEE. CDR3 amino acids: CASSVARDGETQYF. CDR3 nucleotide sequence: TGTGCCAGCAGCGTAGCCAGGGATGGGGAGACCCAGTACTTC.

The rearrangement uses TRBV15 and TRBJ1-4; no clear D. The V and J ends lost 1 base and 8 bases respectively, with 14 bases between them. Germline V lookup: CDR1 LNHNV, CDR2 YYDKDF (reference sequence). The CDR3 has 15 residues. CDR3 protein: CATSRAVGGREKLFF. The CDR3 nucleotides read TGTGCCACCAGCAGAGCGGTCGGAGGGAGGGAAAAACTGTTTTTT. Full variable domain (missing parts from reference TRBV15 and TRBJ1-4): DAMVIQNPRYQVTQFGKPVTLSCSQTLNHNVMYWYQQKSSQAPKLLFHYYDKDFNNEADTPDNFQSRRPNTSFCFLDIRSPGLGDTAMYLCATSRAVGGREKLFFGSGTQLSVL.

CDR3 protein: CASSQPGVGEQYF. In DNA form, the CDR3 reads TGTGCCAGCAGCCAACCAGGGGTGGGGGAGCAGTACTTC. The chain recombines TRBV13 with TRBJ2-7; a weak D match, TRBD1 (6 bases). The CDR3 loop spans 13 amino acids. V was clipped by 5 bases and J by 7 bases, with 15 bases between them. CDR1 and CDR2 (germline): PRHDT, FYEKMQ (reference sequence).

The CDR3 coding sequence is TGTGCCAGCAGCTCAACGGGGGGGAGTGAAAAACTGTTTTTT. Amino acids: CASSSTGGSEKLFF. The chain has TRBV5-4 and TRBJ1-4; D perhaps matches TRBD1 (5 bases). V was cut by 3 bases and J by 7 bases, with 13 bases left in between. This CDR3 has 14 residues. Per the germline V gene, CDR1 is SGHNT and CDR2 is YYREEE (reference sequence).

This chain uses TRBV5-1 with TRBJ2-3, with D hard to call. Looked up from germline, CDR1 is SGHRS and CDR2 is YFSETQ. The length of the CDR3 is 14 residues. V was pared by 2 bases and J by 3 bases, with 10 bases between. CDR3 sequence reads: CASSFTSRTDTQYF. CDR3 in DNA: TGCGCCAGCAGCTTCACCTCGAGGACAGATACGCAGTATTTT.

CDR3 protein: CASSFRGLAELFF. In DNA form, the CDR3 reads TGTGCCAGCAGCTTTCGCGGGCTCGCGGAACTGTTTTTT. The chain carries TRBV5-6 and TRBJ1-4; D gene ambiguous. This CDR3 has 13 amino acids. The germline CDR1 and CDR2 sequences are SGHDT and YYEEEE. Trimming removed 2 bases at V and 12 bases at J, with 14 bases between.

V usage is TRBV21-1 and J usage is TRBJ2-2; the table's D gene call, TRBD2, was not cross checked with the DNA. TRBV21-1 is listed as a pseudogene. The CDR3 is made up of 17 amino acids. The CDR3 spells CASSKGRADVNTGELFF. CDR3 bases: TGTGCCAGCAGCAAAGGTAGAGCGGACGTGAACACCGGGGAGCTGTTTTTT.

The V gene is TRBV4-2, the J gene TRBJ1-4, with unresolved D. The CDR3 runs 13 residues. Germline assignment: CDR1 LGHNA and CDR2 YNFKEQ. Trimming left V 0 bases short and J 17 bases short, with 16 bases between. The CDR3 DNA sequence: TGTGCCAGCAGCCAAGAAGTCGGGGAGCTCCCCTTTTTT. The encoded protein is CASSQEVGELPFF.

J is TRBJ2-7 and V is TRBV6-6; TRBD1 matches 7 bases. V gave up 6 bases and J gave up 0 bases; unmatched junction bases: 8. The CDR3 is 15 amino acids. Germline V gene data show CDR1 as MNHNY and CDR2 as SVGAGI (reference sequence). Here the CDR3 reads CASRFLQGSSYEQYF. The CDR3 DNA sequence: TGTGCCAGCAGATTCCTACAGGGGTCCTCCTACGAGCAGTACTTC.

The chain couples TRBV10-1 to TRBJ1-5; D possibly corresponds to TRBD1 (6 bases). V lost 5 bases and J 1 base, leaving 9 bases between the germline ends. Germline V gives CDR1 WNHNN, CDR2 SYGVQD (reference sequence). The CDR3 sequence is 14 residues long. DNA of the CDR3: TGCGCCAGCAGTCCCAGGGGCAGCAATCAGCCCCAGCATTTT. It encodes CASSPRGSNQPQHF.

V and J are TRBV19 and TRBJ2-1, with 9 positions matching TRBD2. This CDR3 has 16 amino acids. Trimming cost V 7 bases and J 4 bases; bases outside gene matches: 11. From germline, CDR1 is LNHDA and CDR2 SQIVND (reference sequence). The DNA of the CDR3 is TGTGCCAGTACCCGGAGCGGGGGGCGCAGGTACAATGAGCAGTTCTTC. Translation: CASTRSGGRRYNEQFF.

This clone has only a few counts. This chain connects TRBV2 to TRBJ2-1; 7 positions agree with TRBD2. J gave up 15 bases and V 6 bases, and 8 bases lay outside the gene matches. The CDR3 has 11 amino acids. Germline V CDR1 and CDR2: SNHLY, FYNNEI. This CDR3 is CASRRDYPTFF. CDR3 sequence (DNA): TGTGCCAGCAGACGGGACTACCCTACGTTCTTC.

The chain carries TRBV5-1 and TRBJ2-7, with TRBD1 matching over 11 bases. The CDR3 runs to 18 residues. V trimming: 0 bases; J trimming: 3 bases; junction bases outside the gene matches: 11. Germline V gives CDR1 SGHRS, CDR2 YFSETQ. The CDR3 nucleotides are TGCGCCAGCAGCTTGGCCCCCGGGACAGGGGGTTTTAGCTACGAGCAGTACTTC. Protein sequence: CASSLAPGTGGFSYEQYF.

This clone was observed a handful of times. This chain joins TRBV7-9 and TRBJ1-1; 8 nucleotides align to TRBD1. The V gene's germline CDR1 is SEHNR and CDR2 FQNEAQ (reference sequence). The J segment lost 5 bases and the V segment lost 5 bases, leaving 7 bases of the junction unmatched. CDR3 length: 14 amino acids. The CDR3 DNA follows: TGTGCCAGCAGCCCCCGGACAGGGAGGACTGAAGCTTTCTTT. The encoded protein is CASSPRTGRTEAFF.

The rearrangement uses TRBV2 and TRBJ1-5, with TRBD1 identical over 8 bases. Germline lookup yields CDR1 SNHLY and CDR2 FYNNEI. The ends lost 4 bases at V and 3 bases at J; junction bases unmatched: 5. The CDR3 loop spans 15 amino acids. The chain's CDR3 is CASSVEDRANQPQHF. The DNA of the CDR3 is TGTGCCAGCAGTGTTGAGGACAGGGCCAATCAGCCCCAGCATTTT.

This chain connects TRBV7-2 to TRBJ1-2; D perhaps matches TRBD1 (5 bases). CDR1 is SGHTA, CDR2 FQGNSA, per germline. This CDR3 is built from 13 residues. Trimming pared 1 base from V and 7 bases from J, leaving 10 bases between. The CDR3 DNA reads TGTGCCAGCAGCTTAGAGGACATTCCTGGCTACACCTTC. It translates to CASSLEDIPGYTF.

This chain links TRBV19 with TRBJ2-1, with D possibly being TRBD1 (6 bases). With 3 bases removed from V and 2 bases from J, the gap between germline ends came to 11 bases. The CDR3 is made up of 15 amino acids. CDR1 is LNHDA and CDR2 is SQIVND in the germline V gene (reference sequence). CDR3 nucleotide sequence: TGTGCCAGTAGTATTGACGGGACAACCTACAATGAGCAGTTCTTC. It codes for CASSIDGTTYNEQFF.

The V gene is TRBV5-6, the J gene TRBJ2-1, with 10 bases fitting TRBD2. The V and J ends lost 3 bases and 7 bases, in that order; junction bases with no gene match: 13. Germline assignment: CDR1 SGHDT and CDR2 YYEEEE. CDR3 length: 17 residues. The CDR3 protein is CASSSWELAGRGNEQFF. CDR3 DNA: TGTGCCAGCAGCTCTTGGGAACTAGCGGGAAGAGGGAATGAGCAGTTCTTC.

The chain uses TRBV19 and TRBJ1-4; D is unresolved. Trimming cost V 4 bases and J 4 bases, with 10 bases left between them. Germline CDR1 reads LNHDA; CDR2 reads SQIVND (reference sequence). This CDR3 is 14 amino acids long. The CDR3 DNA is TGTGCCAGTAGTAGCACCGGGATTAATGAAAAACTGTTTTTT. It translates to CASSSTGINEKLFF. The variable domain in full, with the rest retrieved from reference TRBV19 and TRBJ1-4, is DGGITQSPKYLFRKEGQNVTLSCEQNLNHDAMYWYRQDPGQGLRLIYYSQIVNDFQKGDIAEGYSVSREKKESFPLTVTSAQKNPTAFYLCASSSTGINEKLFFGSGTQLSVL.

J is TRBJ2-7 and V is TRBV27, with TRBD2 identical over 8 bases. This CDR3 is 13 amino acids long. V gave up 5 bases and J gave up 6 bases; unmatched junction bases: 6. Germline V gene data show CDR1 as MNHEY and CDR2 as SMNVEV (reference sequence). The CDR3 bases are TGTGCCAGCAGTACGGGACTAGGTTTCGAGCAGTACTTC. It translates to CASSTGLGFEQYF.

The J gene is TRBJ2-3, the V gene TRBV7-2; D possibly corresponds to TRBD2 (6 bases). Germline values: CDR1 SGHTA, CDR2 FQGNSA. The CDR3 consists of 14 residues. Trimming pared 6 bases from V and 6 bases from J, leaving 16 bases between. The CDR3 protein is CASRYSGVGDTQYF. The DNA for the CDR3 is TGTGCCAGCAGATATAGCGGCGTCGGGGATACGCAGTATTTT.

This clone has more than one count but fewer than ten. The same CDR3 arises from other DNA sequences in this sample as well. This rearrangement joins TRBV15 to TRBJ2-7; TRBD2 is a possible D gene (5 bases). The CDR3 spans 14 residues. Between the trimmed V and J ends, which lost 0 bases and 3 bases, there was a span of 9 bases. The V gene's germline CDR1 is LNHNV and CDR2 YYDKDF (reference sequence). The CDR3 coding sequence is TGTGCCACCAGCAGAGATCGAGGAGGCTACGAGCAGTACTTC. This gives the protein CATSRDRGGYEQYF.

The chain recombines TRBV19 with TRBJ1-2; D not certain. Germline V gives CDR1 LNHDA, CDR2 SQIVND (reference sequence). This CDR3 is 15 amino acids long. V was shortened by 8 bases and J by 4 bases, with 20 bases between the two germline ends. In nucleotides, the CDR3 is TGTGCCAGTGTACTATCCGGCCGACTATTCTATGGCTACACCTTC. It translates to CASVLSGRLFYGYTF.